Following are 30 T cell receptor beta chains from one sample sequenced in a study of long-term antiretroviral therapy in people with HIV. The authors ran the immunoSEQ assay, v3.0, at survey level. Profiling relied on immunoSEQ multiplex PCR, and the TCRdb table lists in-frame clones only, not all of them. The sample shows 30,000 to 40,000 clones, 85% to 95% of them seen only once. This specimen was unsorted PBMCs, taken 4.1 years after starting antiretroviral therapy. These receptors were collected from a woman aged 45-65 years with HIV.

This chain connects TRBV19 to TRBJ1-3, with D possibly being TRBD1 (5 bases). The V gene's germline CDR1 is LNHDA and CDR2 SQIVND (reference sequence). V was trimmed by 3 bases and J by 0 bases, leaving 12 bases between them. CDR3 length: 16 amino acids. The CDR3 protein is CASSIKSRGSGNTIYF. The CDR3 nucleotides are TGTGCCAGTAGTATTAAGTCAAGGGGCTCTGGAAACACCATATATTTT.

This clone was observed a single time. The V call is TRBV5-1, the J call TRBJ1-5, with D possibly TRBD1 on 5 matching bases. Germline V gives CDR1 SGHRS, CDR2 YFSETQ. This CDR3 comprises 15 residues. The germline V and J ends were trimmed by 0 bases and 2 bases, with 9 bases remaining between them. In DNA, the CDR3 is TGCGCCAGCAGCTTGGAAGGGGCTCGCAATCAGCCCCAGCATTTT. This codes for CASSLEGARNQPQHF.

This chain joins TRBV7-3 and TRBJ2-2; perhaps TRBD1 as D (6 bases). CDR1 is SGHTA, CDR2 FQGTGA, per germline. V lost 6 bases and J lost 1, with 12 bases in between. The length of the CDR3 is 15 residues. The CDR3 coding sequence is TGTGCCAGCAGTTCGACAGGACTGAACACCGGGGAGCTGTTTTTT. This codes for CASSSTGLNTGELFF.

The chain recombines TRBV5-1 with TRBJ1-1; D is perhaps TRBD1 (5 bases). The V gene's germline CDR1 is SGHRS and CDR2 YFSETQ. V was clipped by 2 bases and J by 6 bases, with 11 bases between them. The CDR3 loop spans 13 amino acids. The CDR3 nucleotides are TGCGCCAGCAGCTTTTCCTCGGGGGCTGAAGCTTTCTTT. Translated, it gives CASSFSSGAEAFF.

The chain has TRBV6-5 and TRBJ2-1; D may be TRBD2 (5 bases). The germline gives CDR1 MNHEY, CDR2 SVGAGI. The CDR3 has 14 residues. Trimming pared 8 bases from V and 8 bases from J, leaving 19 bases between. For the CDR3, the DNA is TGTGCCAGCGCGGGTTTAGTCGACTATGATGAGCAGTTCTTC. Its translation: CASAGLVDYDEQFF.

This chain links TRBV4-2 with TRBJ1-2; weak D call: TRBD1 (5 bases). Germline V lookup: CDR1 LGHNA, CDR2 YNFKEQ. Between the trimmed V and J ends, which lost 1 base and 1 base, there was a span of 13 bases. This CDR3 comprises 16 residues. Written as DNA, the CDR3 is TGTGCCAGCAGCCAAGGACAAGGGGCCGATAACTATGGCTACACCTTC. Translation: CASSQGQGADNYGYTF.

This clone showed up just once. V and J are TRBV6-1 and TRBJ1-1, with D hard to call. With 10 bases removed from V and 2 bases from J, the gap between germline ends came to 17 bases. The CDR3 sequence is 14 residues long. CDR1 and CDR2 (germline): MNHNS, SASEGT. The CDR3 is CATRTLGRNTEAFF. CDR3 DNA: TGTGCCACCCGAACCCTGGGTAGAAACACTGAAGCTTTCTTT.

V and J are TRBV7-8 and TRBJ1-5; TRBD1 aligns across 12 bases. Germline V gene lookup returns CDR1 SGHVS and CDR2 FQNEAQ. The CDR3 length is 17 residues. With 5 bases clipped from V and 1 base from J, the junction kept 6 bases outside the gene matches. Here the CDR3 DNA reads TGTGCCAGCAGCCCAGAGGGACAGGGGGCGAGCAATCAGCCCCAGCATTTT. The encoded protein is CASSPEGQGASNQPQHF.

A single count supports this clone. The V and J genes are TRBV6-5 and TRBJ1-2, with 7 bases lining up with TRBD1. After removal of 1 base from V and 5 bases from J, the junction contained 7 bases not matched to a gene. In germline, CDR1 is MNHEY, CDR2 SVGAGI. The CDR3 loop spans 15 amino acids. The CDR3 DNA is TGTGCCAGCAGTTACTTGCCTGGACAGGCTTATGGCTACACCTTC. This encodes CASSYLPGQAYGYTF.

This chain connects TRBV11-2 to TRBJ2-7, with 9 bases that match TRBD1. This CDR3 is 16 amino acids long. The ends lost 5 bases at V and 0 bases at J; junction bases unmatched: 8. Germline loops: CDR1 SGHAT, CDR2 FQNNGV. CDR3 DNA: TGTGCCAGCAGCACAACCGGGACAGGGAGCTCCTACGAGCAGTACTTC. Amino acids: CASSTTGTGSSYEQYF.

J is TRBJ2-1 and V is TRBV5-1, with a tentative D call TRBD2 (5 bases). Deletions cut 4 bases from V and 8 bases from J, with 19 bases between. The CDR3 spans 15 residues. The germline gives CDR1 SGHRS, CDR2 YFSETQ. CDR3 loop: CASSGPGREIDEQFF. Here the CDR3 DNA reads TGCGCCAGCAGCGGGCCCGGTAGGGAGATAGATGAGCAGTTCTTC. Based on the CDR3 plus reference TRBV5-1 and TRBJ2-1, the full variable domain is KAGVTQTPRYLIKTRGQQVTLSCSPISGHRSVSWYQQTPGQGLQFLFEYFSETQRNKGNFPGRFSGRQFSNSRSEMNVSTLELGDSALYLCASSGPGREIDEQFFGPGTRLTVL.

This sequence joins TRBV10-1 and TRBJ1-2; D not resolved. There are 18 residues in the CDR3. Germline CDR1 and CDR2: WNHNN and SYGVQD (reference sequence). Trimming removed 7 bases from V and 7 bases from J, with 31 bases in between. CDR3 amino acids: CASTVLTPPTYNSSGYTF. The CDR3 nucleotides are TGCGCCAGCACGGTCTTAACCCCTCCAACCTATAACTCTAGTGGCTACACCTTC.

The chain uses TRBV10-3 and TRBJ2-6, with TRBD1 matching over 7 bases. The ends lost 5 bases at V and 0 bases at J; junction bases unmatched: 10. In germline, CDR1 is ENHRY, CDR2 SYGVKD. The CDR3 length is 18 residues. This CDR3 reads CAISPGQARSSGANVLTF. The CDR3 bases are TGTGCCATCAGTCCAGGACAGGCCCGGTCCTCTGGGGCCAACGTCCTGACTTTC.

This chain connects TRBV7-2 to TRBJ1-2, with 7 bases lining up with TRBD1. This CDR3 comprises 13 residues. The J segment lost 8 bases and the V segment lost 7 bases, leaving 10 bases of the junction unmatched. Germline V CDR1 and CDR2: SGHTA, FQGNSA. The CDR3 sequence is CASTPLQGSGYTF. The CDR3 nucleotides read TGTGCCAGCACCCCGCTACAGGGGAGCGGCTACACCTTC.

The rearrangement uses TRBV4-3 and TRBJ1-4; tentatively, D is TRBD1 (5 bases). CDR1 is LGHNA and CDR2 is YSLEER in the germline V gene. The length of the CDR3 is 14 residues. Trimming stripped 8 bases from V and 0 bases from J, with 10 bases between. Here the CDR3 DNA reads TGCGCCAGCGGTTGGGGGGCAACTAATGAAAAACTGTTTTTT. It specifies CASGWGATNEKLFF.

The chain uses TRBV19 and TRBJ2-6, with D uncertain. V was clipped by 7 bases and J by 0 bases, with 7 bases between them. CDR3 length: 14 residues. CDR1 and CDR2 from the germline V gene are LNHDA and SQIVND (reference sequence). CDR3 sequence reads: CASTTTSGANVLTF. CDR3 bases: TGTGCCAGTACCACCACCTCTGGGGCCAACGTCCTGACTTTC.

The V call is TRBV7-9, the J call TRBJ2-1; TRBD2 matches 10 bases. Germline V gene data show CDR1 as SEHNR and CDR2 as FQNEAQ (reference sequence). The CDR3 runs 15 residues. The J segment lost 8 bases and the V segment lost 4 bases, leaving 8 bases of the junction unmatched. The chain's CDR3 is CASSWSGGAFDEQFF. CDR3 DNA sequence: TGTGCCAGCAGCTGGAGCGGGGGGGCCTTCGATGAGCAGTTCTTC.

This chain joins TRBV2 and TRBJ1-4; possible D gene TRBD1, 6 bases. Germline values: CDR1 SNHLY, CDR2 FYNNEI. Trimming took off 0 bases at V and 8 bases at J, with 13 bases between the two ends. There are 15 residues in the CDR3. The CDR3 loop is CASSEARGKEEKLFF. In DNA form, the CDR3 reads TGTGCCAGCAGTGAAGCCAGGGGAAAGGAAGAAAAACTGTTTTTT.

This chain joins TRBV2 and TRBJ2-3; no clear D. The CDR3 runs 13 residues. Per the germline V gene, CDR1 is SNHLY and CDR2 is FYNNEI. Trimming removed 3 bases from V and 4 bases from J, with 8 bases in between. In nucleotides, the CDR3 is TGTGCCAGCAGTGATGTTGAATCAGATACGCAGTATTTT. It codes for CASSDVESDTQYF.

The genes are TRBV9 and TRBJ1-1; D unclear. CDR3 length equals 13 residues. The germline gives CDR1 SGDLS, CDR2 YYNGEE. The V gene lost 4 bases and the J gene lost 3 bases, with 10 bases spanning the gap. In nucleotides, the CDR3 is TGTGCCAGCAGCTATGATCAAGACACTGAAGCTTTCTTT. Translated: CASSYDQDTEAFF.

The chain recombines TRBV7-8 with TRBJ2-1; TRBD2 might be the D (7 bases). Per germline, CDR1 SGHVS and CDR2 FQNEAQ. The V end was cut by 6 bases, the J end by 6 bases, with 12 bases between. This CDR3 contains 13 residues. The CDR3 nucleotides are TGTGCCAGCAGGGCGAGGGGGGGCAATGAGCAGTTCTTC. Translating it yields CASRARGGNEQFF.

The chain combines TRBV7-8 with TRBJ1-5; a possible D gene is TRBD1 (5 bases). Germline V gene sequence: CDR1 SGHVS, CDR2 FQNEAQ. V was clipped by 1 base and J by 0 bases, with 7 bases between them. The length of the CDR3 is 15 residues. CDR3 sequence reads: CASSLVGGSNQPQHF. DNA of the CDR3: TGTGCCAGCAGCTTAGTCGGGGGTAGCAATCAGCCCCAGCATTTT.

The genes are TRBV5-8 and TRBJ1-3; TRBD1 aligns across 7 bases. This CDR3 is built from 17 residues. CDR1 and CDR2 from the germline V gene are SGHTS and YDEGEE. V lost 4 bases to trimming and J lost 7 bases; unmatched junction nucleotides: 17. CDR3 coding DNA: TGTGCCAGCAGCGTGAACAGGGGAACGGGAGGTCGTAACACCATATATTTT. This sequence encodes CASSVNRGTGGRNTIYF.

This chain connects TRBV18 to TRBJ1-1; D call uncertain. CDR3 size: 12 residues. V was pared by 4 bases and J by 4 bases, with 7 bases between. The germline gives CDR1 KGHSH, CDR2 LQKENI. CDR3 sequence reads: CASSQGSTEAFF. The CDR3 DNA is TGTGCCAGCTCACAGGGTTCCACTGAAGCTTTCTTT.

V and J are TRBV11-2 and TRBJ1-6, with TRBD1 matching 9 bases. After removal of 5 bases from V and 7 bases from J, the junction contained 6 bases not matched to a gene. Germline V gene sequence: CDR1 SGHAT, CDR2 FQNNGV. The CDR3 runs 15 residues. CDR3: CASSLRDRVNSPLHF. The CDR3 nucleotides read TGTGCCAGCAGCCTCCGGGACAGGGTGAATTCACCCCTCCACTTT. Based on the CDR3 plus reference TRBV11-2 and TRBJ1-6, the full variable domain is EAGVAQSPRYKIIEKRQSVAFWCNPISGHATLYWYQQILGQGPKLLIQFQNNGVVDDSQLPKDRFSAERLKGVDSTLKIQPAKLEDSAVYLCASSLRDRVNSPLHFGNGTRLTVT.

CDR3 amino acids: CASRSTASGAQYF. As DNA, the CDR3 is TGCGCCAGCAGATCGACCGCTTCAGGGGCCCAGTACTTC. The chain links TRBV10-1 to TRBJ2-5, with D possibly TRBD1 on 6 matching bases. CDR3 size: 13 residues. The V and J ends lost 6 bases and 9 bases respectively, with 17 bases between them. The germline CDR1 and CDR2 sequences are WNHNN and SYGVQD (reference sequence).

This clone appeared a few times. This chain joins TRBV14 and TRBJ1-1; 7 nucleotides agree with TRBD1. Unmatched junction bases numbered 6, after V lost 1 base and J lost 10 bases. Germline V CDR1 and CDR2: SGHDN, FVKESK. CDR3 length: 13 residues. The CDR3 loop is CASSQAGGGGAFF. CDR3 DNA sequence: TGTGCCAGCAGCCAAGCAGGGGGAGGAGGAGCTTTCTTT.

The chain uses TRBV10-3 and TRBJ2-7, with TRBD2 as a possible D gene (6 bases). Germline-derived CDR1 and CDR2 are ENHRY and SYGVKD. The ends were cut back, 7 bases at V and 2 bases at J, with 18 bases in the middle. The CDR3 is made up of 15 amino acids. The CDR3 DNA reads as TGTGCCATCAAGGCGTCCGGGGGAGCCCCCTACGAGCAGTACTTC. It yields the protein CAIKASGGAPYEQYF.

CDR3 nucleotide sequence: TGTGCCAGCAGCTTAGCGACACGGGACGAGCAGTACTTC. Encoded protein: CASSLATRDEQYF. The V call is TRBV7-8, the J call TRBJ2-7; D remains ambiguous. The CDR3 is 13 residues long. V lost 0 bases and J lost 5, with 8 bases in between. Germline lookup yields CDR1 SGHVS and CDR2 FQNEAQ. Full variable domain (outside the CDR3, taken from reference TRBV7-8 and TRBJ2-7): GAGVSQSPRYKVAKRGQDVALRCDPISGHVSLFWYQQALGQGPEFLTYFQNEAQLDKSGLPSDRFFAERPEGSVSTLKIQRTQQEDSAVYLCASSLATRDEQYFGPGTRLTVT.

This rearrangement joins TRBV27 to TRBJ2-3; 13 bases line up with TRBD2. The germline V gene encodes CDR1 MNHEY and CDR2 SMNVEV (reference sequence). V dropped 5 bases and J dropped 5; count of bases not matched to a gene: 7. This CDR3 has 16 amino acids. The chain's CDR3 is CASSTRLAGGVDTQYF. The CDR3 region has the DNA TGTGCCAGCAGTACTCGACTAGCGGGGGGTGTAGATACGCAGTATTTT.